This is a list of T cell receptor beta chains from one sample in a study of technical replicates of blood from a few donors. The data were produced by immunoSEQ multiplex PCR, yet TCRdb's version contains in-frame clones alone and is incomplete. The sample lists tens of thousands of clones; 95% were seen once. The sequencing input was T cells isolated from PBMCs. The origin of the receptors is a human donor in good health. Both conserved end residues are part of each CDR3. D genes are given only for firm matches. Only part of the rows carry a size: once, few, many, or a class if the clone is expanded.

V gene	clone size	J gene	D gene	CDR3 DNA	CDR3 protein
TRBV10-3	-	TRBJ1-2	-	TGTGCCATCAGTGAAGTCCCAGCTAACTATGGCTACACCTTC	CAISEVPANYGYTF
TRBV5-6	-	TRBJ2-5	-	TGTGCCAGCAGCTTCCGGGATCAAGAGACCCAGTACTTC	CASSFRDQETQYF
TRBV5-1	-	TRBJ2-5	TRBD1	TGCGCCAGCAGCTTGGGACAGGGGGCAGAGACCCAGTACTTC	CASSLGQGAETQYF
TRBV5-1	-	TRBJ2-5	-	TGCGCCAGCACCCAAAACAGGGAAGAGACCCAGTACTTC	CASTQNREETQYF
TRBV27	-	TRBJ1-4	TRBD1	TGTGCCAGCAGTCAGGGGACAGGATCGGAAACCTCTGCAACTAATGAAAAACTGTTTTTT	CASSQGTGSETSATNEKLFF
TRBV27	-	TRBJ2-7	-	TGTGCCAGCAGTTCCCCCTCCCCACTTGGAGGGCCCTACGAGCAGTACTTC	CASSSPSPLGGPYEQYF
TRBV5-1	-	TRBJ2-6	-	TGCGCCAGCAGCCCTAGTGGGTCTGGGGCCAACGTCCTGACTTTC	CASSPSGSGANVLTF
TRBV4-1	-	TRBJ1-2	-	TGCGCCAGCAGCCAAGTTTTCTCGGGTTTACAGGGCTCCCGGCGATATGGCTACACCTTC	CASSQVFSGLQGSRRYGYTF
TRBV2	-	TRBJ2-7	TRBD1	TGTGCCAGCAGTCAGACAGGGAGCTACGAGCAGTACTTC	CASSQTGSYEQYF
TRBV5-6	-	TRBJ2-2	-	TGTGCCAGCAGATACGGACAGTACTCCGGGGAGCTGTTTTTT	CASRYGQYSGELFF
TRBV29-1	-	TRBJ1-5	TRBD1	TGCAGCGTTCGGGTACAGGGGATAAATCAGCCCCAGCATTTT	CSVRVQGINQPQHF
TRBV4-1	-	TRBJ1-2	-	TGCGCCAGCAGCCGGAAGGAAGGGGACTATGGCTACACCTTC	CASSRKEGDYGYTF
TRBV18	-	TRBJ1-4	TRBD1	TGTGCCAGCTCACCCAGGGACAGTTCTAATGAAAAACTGTTTTTT	CASSPRDSSNEKLFF
TRBV7-9	-	TRBJ2-2	TRBD2	TGTGCCAGCAGCATAGGACTAGCCGGTCTCGGGGAGCTGTTTTTT	CASSIGLAGLGELFF
TRBV5-6	-	TRBJ1-6	TRBD1	TGTGCCAGCAGCGCCCGGACAGGGGGCTTGTCACCCCTCCACTTT	CASSARTGGLSPLHF
TRBV6-1	-	TRBJ2-1	-	TGTGCCAGCAGGAGGCAGGGATACAATGAGCAGTTCTTC	CASRRQGYNEQFF
TRBV18	-	TRBJ2-3	TRBD2	TGTGCCAGCTCACCGGGACTAGCGGGCACAGATACGCAGTATTTT	CASSPGLAGTDTQYF
TRBV12-5	-	TRBJ2-1	TRBD1	TGTGCTAGTGGTTTGGTATTACCGGGACAGGTTTCCAACGAGCAGTTCTTC	CASGLVLPGQVSNEQFF
TRBV6-1	-	TRBJ2-1	TRBD2	TGTGCCAGCAGTGAAGTCGGGACTAATCCCTACAATGAGCAGTTCTTC	CASSEVGTNPYNEQFF
TRBV7-7	once	TRBJ2-5	TRBD2	TGTGCTAGCAGCTTGGGAGCGGGGGGGCGGGAGACCCAGTACTTC	CASSLGAGGRETQYF
TRBV13	-	TRBJ2-5	TRBD2	TGTGCCAGCAGCTTACGCGGGGGCCAAGAGACCCAGTACTTC	CASSLRGGQETQYF
TRBV19	-	TRBJ2-3	TRBD1	TGTGCCAGTAGTATAGGGACAGGATCAGATACGCAGTATTTT	CASSIGTGSDTQYF
TRBV5-1	few	TRBJ1-1	-	TGCGCCAGCAGCTACCGGGGGGGGGCTGAAGCTTTCTTT	CASSYRGGAEAFF
TRBV7-6	-	TRBJ1-4	TRBD1	TGTGCCAGCACCTTGGGGGACAGGGGGGAAAAACTGTTTTTT	CASTLGDRGEKLFF
TRBV10-3	-	TRBJ1-2	TRBD1	TGTGCCATCAAGGACAGGTTTTTAGATGGCTACACCTTC	CAIKDRFLDGYTF
TRBV29-1	-	TRBJ2-2	TRBD2	TGCAGCGTTGGTGTAGCGGGGCCGAACACCGGGGAGCTGTTTTTT	CSVGVAGPNTGELFF
TRBV7-9	-	TRBJ2-2	TRBD2	TGTGCCAGCAGTTTGCTGGGACTAGCGGGGCGGAGCGGGGAGCTGTTTTTT	CASSLLGLAGRSGELFF
TRBV5-5	-	TRBJ2-7	TRBD1	TGTGCCAGCAGCGGAGGACAGGCCCCGACCTTTTTCAACTTC	CASSGGQAPTFFNF
TRBV7-2	once	TRBJ2-1	-	TGTGCCAGCAGCCCTAGCCACTACAATGAGCAGTTCTTC	CASSPSHYNEQFF
TRBV4-1	-	TRBJ1-3	TRBD1	TGCGCCAGCAGCCCAGCCGGGACAGAGTTCGGAAACACCATATATTTT	CASSPAGTEFGNTIYF
TRBV6-5	-	TRBJ2-7	TRBD1	TGTGCCAGCAGTTCAGGGGACAGCTCCTACGAGCAGTACTTC	CASSSGDSSYEQYF
TRBV7-9	-	TRBJ2-1	-	TGTGCCAGCAGCTTAGGAATCGGGGTGCGGGACAATGAGCAGTTCTTC	CASSLGIGVRDNEQFF
TRBV18	once	TRBJ2-2	TRBD2	TGTGCCAGCTCACCACCGGCTAGCGGGAGCACCGGGGAGCTGTTTTTT	CASSPPASGSTGELFF
TRBV6-4	-	TRBJ2-3	TRBD2	TGTGCCAGCAGTGACAAAGCGGGGGGAGCAGATACGCAGTATTTT	CASSDKAGGADTQYF
TRBV6-1	-	TRBJ1-1	-	TGTGCCAGCAGGGCGGGGAACACTGAAGCTTTCTTT	CASRAGNTEAFF
TRBV28	-	TRBJ2-5	-	TGTGCCAGCAGTCTCCGAGAAGGGAGAGAGACCCAGTACTTC	CASSLREGRETQYF
TRBV13	-	TRBJ2-7	-	TGTGCCAGCAGCTTAGCTAGGGGAAGCTACGAGCAGTACTTC	CASSLARGSYEQYF
TRBV6-5	-	TRBJ2-1	TRBD1	TGTGCCATACGTTCGGGACAGGGTTACAATGAGCAGTTCTTC	CAIRSGQGYNEQFF
TRBV9	-	TRBJ2-1	TRBD2	TGTGCCAGCGACACCCCTAGCGGTTCCTACAATGAGCAGTTCTTC	CASDTPSGSYNEQFF
TRBV29-1	-	TRBJ2-5	TRBD2	TGCAGCGTTGAAGTAACTACTAGCGGGAGGTCCCTCAGGGAGACCCAGTACTTC	CSVEVTTSGRSLRETQYF
TRBV27	once	TRBJ2-5	-	TGTGCCAGCAGTTATAGACAGCAAGAGACCCAGTACTTC	CASSYRQQETQYF
TRBV15	-	TRBJ1-1	-	TGTGCCACCAGCAGAGATCAGGGCCTGAACACTGAAGCTTTCTTT	CATSRDQGLNTEAFF
TRBV11-1	-	TRBJ2-3	TRBD2	TGTGCCAGCAGCTTGACCAGGACTAGCCGAACGCAGTATTTT	CASSLTRTSRTQYF
TRBV7-9	-	TRBJ2-7	-	TGTGCCAGCAGCTTGGACAGTACAGACTACGAGCAGTACTTC	CASSLDSTDYEQYF
TRBV12-2	-	TRBJ1-1	-	TGTGCAAGTCGCTTAGGGGGACAGGGGGCGCGAACTGAAGCTTTCTTT	CASRLGGQGARTEAFF
TRBV6-5	-	TRBJ2-7	-	TGTGCCAGCAGTTACTCGAGGGGGGGGCGTATCTACGAGCAGTACTTC	CASSYSRGGRIYEQYF
TRBV4-2	once	TRBJ1-4	TRBD1	TGTGCCAGCAGCCAAGAGAGCGGGACAGGGGGAGGCGAAAAACTGTTTTTT	CASSQESGTGGGEKLFF
TRBV7-9	-	TRBJ1-2	-	TGTGCCAGCAGCTCCCAAATCCTGCGGGGCTACACCTTC	CASSSQILRGYTF
TRBV21-1	-	TRBJ2-2	-	TGTGCCAGCAGCAAAGCTACGAGCGGGGAGCTGTTTTTT	CASSKATSGELFF
TRBV4-1	few	TRBJ1-5	TRBD1	TGCGCCAGCAGCCCCGCCGGGACAGTCTTCAATCAGCCCCAGCATTTT	CASSPAGTVFNQPQHF
TRBV7-9	-	TRBJ1-1	-	TGTGCCTTAGAACGGTCCTCGGCTGAAGCTTTCTTT	CALERSSAEAFF
TRBV10-1	-	TRBJ2-1	TRBD2	TGCGCCAGCAGTGATTCTAGCGGTCCATACAATGAGCAGTTCTTC	CASSDSSGPYNEQFF
TRBV5-1	-	TRBJ2-7	-	TGCGCCAGCAGGGTCCTAGGCGTTGACGAGCAGTACTTC	CASRVLGVDEQYF
TRBV10-3	-	TRBJ1-4	TRBD1	TGTGCCATTAGGACAGGGATAAATGAAAAACTGTTTTTT	CAIRTGINEKLFF
TRBV29-1	-	TRBJ2-7	TRBD2	TGCAGCGCCAGACCTAGCGGTTACGAGCAGTACTTC	CSARPSGYEQYF
TRBV10-2	-	TRBJ1-1	-	TGCGCCAGCAGTTGGAACGGGGGGCTGGGTTCTTTCTTT	CASSWNGGLGSFF
TRBV6-5	-	TRBJ2-7	-	TGTGCCAGCAGTTACGTCGGAGACAGCTACGAGCAGTACTTC	CASSYVGDSYEQYF
TRBV7-9	-	TRBJ1-2	-	TGTGCCAGCAGCTTAATGGGGGGGACGAATGGCTACACCTTC	CASSLMGGTNGYTF
TRBV7-2	-	TRBJ1-2	TRBD1	TGTGCCAGCAGCCGCAGGGGGAATAACTATGGCTACACCTTC	CASSRRGNNYGYTF
TRBV6-1	-	TRBJ2-3	TRBD2	TGTGCCAGCCACCTTGCGGGAGGTACGCAGTATTTT	CASHLAGGTQYF